This T cell receptor beta chain stems from a study of shared T cell receptors in the human thymus. The protocol was immunoSEQ multiplex PCR, while the TCRdb copy is restricted to in-frame clones and leaves out a portion. The sample shows about 380,000 clones, 85% to 95% of them seen only once. Germline lookup yields CDR1 MGHRA and CDR2 YSYEKL. V shed 0 bases and J shed 2 bases, with 28 bases lying between them. CDR3 length equals 22 residues. Sequenced input: thymocytes. The V gene is TRBV4-1, the J gene TRBJ2-2; possibly TRBD1 for D (5 bases). This receptor was identified in a human donor. The CDR3 coding sequence is TGCGCCAGCAGCCAAGAGAAGATCAGAGACACGACTGGACACCCTAACACCGGGGAGCTGTTTTTT. This encodes CASSQEKIRDTTGHPNTGELFF.